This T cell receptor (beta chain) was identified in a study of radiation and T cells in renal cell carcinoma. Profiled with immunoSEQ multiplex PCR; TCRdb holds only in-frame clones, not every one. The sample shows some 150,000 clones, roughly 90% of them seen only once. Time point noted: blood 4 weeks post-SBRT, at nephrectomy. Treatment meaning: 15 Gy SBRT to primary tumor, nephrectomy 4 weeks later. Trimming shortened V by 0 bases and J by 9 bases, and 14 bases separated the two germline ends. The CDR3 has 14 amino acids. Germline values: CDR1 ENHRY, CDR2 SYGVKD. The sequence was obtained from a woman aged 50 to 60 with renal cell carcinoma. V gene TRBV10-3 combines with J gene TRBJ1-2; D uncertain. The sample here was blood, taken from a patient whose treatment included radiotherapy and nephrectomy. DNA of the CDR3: TGTGCCATCAGTGAGTCAGTCGTCTCGGATTGCTACACCTTC. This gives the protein CAISESVVSDCYTF.